The rows below give T cell receptor beta chains drawn from one sample of a study of T cell repertoires in cytomegalovirus infection. TCRdb reprocessed the reads with MiXCR, giving one entry per CDR3 protein. The sample holds 230,000 or so distinct CDR3 sequences, about 18% seen once. The sequencing sample was made of CD8+ T cells from PBMCs. The receptor set was obtained from a human donor in good health (CMV status not recorded). Some clones in this sample may be carry-over from other donors' samples. Both conserved end residues are part of each CDR3. A D gene is named only where the DNA matches it firmly. Size is omitted from some rows. Given values are once, few, many or a class for expanded clones.

D	V	J	length	size	CDR3	DNA
NA	TRBV7-2	TRBJ1-5	14	few	CASSLVGGPQPQHF	TGTGCCAGCAGCTTGGTGGGGGGCCCTCAGCCCCAGCATTTT
NA	TRBV5-6	TRBJ2-3	15	NA	CASSLGQAVTDTQYF	TGTGCCAGCAGCTTGGGACAGGCCGTGACAGATACGCAGTATTTT
NA	TRBV4-1	TRBJ2-7	11	few	CASSRGNEQYF	TGCGCCAGCAGCCGGGGGAACGAGCAGTACTTC
TRBD1	TRBV6-5	TRBJ2-1	17	few	CASSYWPGQGSDNEQFF	TGTGCCAGCAGTTACTGGCCGGGACAGGGTTCGGACAATGAGCAGTTCTTC
NA	TRBV9	TRBJ2-1	15	NA	CASSEGPGPYNEQFF	TGTGCCAGCAGCGAGGGCCCCGGTCCCTACAATGAGCAGTTCTTC
TRBD1	TRBV7-8	TRBJ2-7	16	many	CASSFDLGQGFREQYF	TGTGCCAGCAGCTTCGACCTGGGACAGGGTTTTCGTGAGCAGTACTTC
NA	TRBV19	TRBJ2-1	16	NA	CASSIEPGARGNEQFF	TGTGCCAGTAGTATTGAGCCCGGGGCCAGAGGTAATGAGCAGTTCTTC
TRBD1	TRBV7-9	TRBJ1-5	14	NA	CASSGDRGQQPQHF	TGTGCCAGCAGCGGGGACAGGGGGCAACAGCCCCAGCATTTT
NA	TRBV6-1	TRBJ1-1	14	few	CASSEVGGNTEAFF	TGTGCCAGCAGTGAAGTCGGGGGGAACACTGAAGCTTTCTTT
NA	TRBV11-2	TRBJ2-7	15	many	CASSLTRGAPYEQYF	TGTGCCAGCAGCTTAACGCGGGGCGCCCCCTACGAGCAGTACTTC
NA	TRBV20-1	TRBJ2-7	14	NA	CSGNPTARGYEQYF	TGCAGTGGTAACCCTACAGCTAGAGGCTACGAGCAGTACTTC
NA	TRBV6-2/TRBV6-3	TRBJ2-7	14	many	CASGAEDTRYEQYF	TGTGCCAGCGGGGCGGAGGACACCCGCTACGAGCAGTACTTC
TRBD1	TRBV4-1	TRBJ1-1	15	few	CASSQGQGALTEAFF	TGCGCCAGCAGCCAAGGACAGGGGGCATTGACTGAAGCTTTCTTT
NA	TRBV7-8	TRBJ1-1	14	many	CASSLDVGYTEAFF	TGTGCCAGCAGCTTAGATGTTGGTTACACTGAAGCTTTCTTT
TRBD1	TRBV28	TRBJ2-7	15	few	CASSLGDRAAYEQYF	TGTGCCAGCAGTTTGGGGGACAGGGCCGCCTACGAGCAGTACTTC
TRBD2	TRBV7-2	TRBJ2-3	18	many	CASSFHSGGASKTDTQYF	TGTGCCAGCAGCTTCCATAGCGGGGGGGCCTCCAAAACAGATACGCAGTATTTT
NA	TRBV3-1	TRBJ2-7	13	few	CASSQDLSGEQYF	TGTGCCAGCAGCCAAGATCTCTCAGGCGAGCAGTACTTC
NA	TRBV4-1	TRBJ1-1	15	NA	CASSQDSRAGTEAFF	TGCGCCAGCAGCCAAGACTCCAGGGCTGGCACTGAAGCTTTCTTT
NA	TRBV27	TRBJ1-1	16	few	CASSFQGAKVNTEAFF	TGTGCCAGCAGTTTTCAGGGAGCCAAGGTGAACACTGAAGCTTTCTTT
TRBD2	TRBV7-2	TRBJ2-1	16	NA	CASSFRGGGTYNEQFF	TGTGCCAGCAGCTTCCGGGGGGGGGGAACCTACAATGAGCAGTTCTTC
NA	TRBV20-1	TRBJ2-5	14	many	CSASLWDIQETQYF	TGCAGTGCTAGTCTATGGGACATCCAAGAGACCCAGTACTTC
NA	TRBV27	TRBJ1-1	13	NA	CASRLSGNTEAFF	TGTGCCAGCAGACTGAGCGGGAACACTGAAGCTTTCTTT
TRBD1	TRBV7-9	TRBJ2-7	14	many	CASSRGTGIHEQYF	TGTGCCAGCAGCAGGGGGACAGGGATCCACGAGCAGTACTTC
NA	TRBV7-9	TRBJ1-1	15	many	CASSLPQGTSTEAFF	TGTGCCAGCAGCTTACCACAGGGAACGAGTACTGAAGCTTTCTTT
NA	TRBV7-2	TRBJ2-1	14	many	CASSFSRQREEQFF	TGTGCCAGCAGCTTTTCGAGACAGAGGGAGGAGCAGTTCTTC
TRBD2	TRBV7-9	TRBJ2-5	22	NA	CASSLQDASWLAGGPPPETQYF	TGTGCCAGCAGCTTACAGGATGCCTCCTGGCTAGCGGGGGGACCACCCCCAGAGACCCAGTACTTC
TRBD1	TRBV6-2/TRBV6-3	TRBJ1-4	14	NA	CASGPGQSNEKLFF	TGTGCCAGCGGACCGGGACAGAGTAATGAAAAACTGTTTTTT
NA	TRBV25-1	TRBJ1-1	11	many	CASSDVTEAFF	TGTGCCAGCAGTGACGTCACTGAAGCTTTCTTT
TRBD1	TRBV4-1	TRBJ1-1	15	many	CASSQGQDRDTEAFF	TGCGCCAGCAGCCAGGGACAGGACAGGGACACTGAAGCTTTCTTT
NA	TRBV28	TRBJ2-6	19	many	CASSFLPDRTSSGANVLTF	TGTGCCAGCAGCTTTCTCCCTGACAGGACGTCCTCTGGGGCCAACGTCCTGACTTTC
NA	TRBV6-1	TRBJ2-1	15	NA	CASSLRGGVYNEQFF	TGTGCCAGCAGTCTCCGTGGGGGAGTCTACAATGAGCAGTTCTTC